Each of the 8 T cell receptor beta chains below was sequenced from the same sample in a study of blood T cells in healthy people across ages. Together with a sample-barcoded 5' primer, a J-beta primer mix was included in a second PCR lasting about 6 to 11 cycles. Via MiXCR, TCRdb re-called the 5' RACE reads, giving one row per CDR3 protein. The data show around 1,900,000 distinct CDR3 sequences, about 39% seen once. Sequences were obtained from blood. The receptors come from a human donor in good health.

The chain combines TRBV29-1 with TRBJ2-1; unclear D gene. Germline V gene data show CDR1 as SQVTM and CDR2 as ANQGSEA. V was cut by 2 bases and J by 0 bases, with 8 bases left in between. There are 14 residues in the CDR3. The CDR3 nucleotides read TGCAGCGTTGAATCCGGCCTCTCCTACAATGAGCAGTTCTTC. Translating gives CSVESGLSYNEQFF.

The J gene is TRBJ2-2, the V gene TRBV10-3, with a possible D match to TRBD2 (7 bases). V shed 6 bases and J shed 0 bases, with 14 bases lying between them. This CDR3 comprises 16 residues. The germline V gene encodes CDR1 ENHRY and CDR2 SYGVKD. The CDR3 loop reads CAISRSGDTNTGELFF. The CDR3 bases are TGTGCCATCAGCAGGAGCGGGGACACGAACACCGGGGAGCTGTTTTTT.

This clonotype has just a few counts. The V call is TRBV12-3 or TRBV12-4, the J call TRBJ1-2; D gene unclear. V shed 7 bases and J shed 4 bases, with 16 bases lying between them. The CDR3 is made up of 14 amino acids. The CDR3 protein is CASNFGGGRYGYTF. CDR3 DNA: TGTGCCAGCAACTTTGGAGGAGGACGCTATGGCTACACCTTC.

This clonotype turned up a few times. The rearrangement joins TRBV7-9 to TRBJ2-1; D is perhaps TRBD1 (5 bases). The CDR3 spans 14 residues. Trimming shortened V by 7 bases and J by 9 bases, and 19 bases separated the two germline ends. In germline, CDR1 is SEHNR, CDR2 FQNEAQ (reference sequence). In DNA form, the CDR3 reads TGTGCCAGCAAGCAGGGATTGCCCTATAGTGAGCAGTTCTTC. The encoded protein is CASKQGLPYSEQFF.

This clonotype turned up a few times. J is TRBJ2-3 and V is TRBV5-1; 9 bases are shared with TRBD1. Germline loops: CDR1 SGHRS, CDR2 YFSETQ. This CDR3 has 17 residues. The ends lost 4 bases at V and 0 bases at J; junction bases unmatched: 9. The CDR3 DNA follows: TGCGCCAGCAGCAGGAACAGGGGGCGAACTAGCACAGATACGCAGTATTTT. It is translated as CASSRNRGRTSTDTQYF.

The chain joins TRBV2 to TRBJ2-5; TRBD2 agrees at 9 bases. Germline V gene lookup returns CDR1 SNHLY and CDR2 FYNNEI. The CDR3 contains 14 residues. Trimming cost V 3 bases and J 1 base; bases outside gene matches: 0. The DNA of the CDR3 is TGTGCCAGCAGTGAGACTAGCGGCCAAGAGACCCAGTACTTC. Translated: CASSETSGQETQYF.

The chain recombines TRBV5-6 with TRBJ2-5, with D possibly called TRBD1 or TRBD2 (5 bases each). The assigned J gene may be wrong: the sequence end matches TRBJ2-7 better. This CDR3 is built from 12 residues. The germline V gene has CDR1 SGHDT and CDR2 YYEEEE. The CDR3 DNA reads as TGTGCCAGCAACTTTTCTGGGGGCGAGCAGTACTTC. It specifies CASNFSGGEQYF.

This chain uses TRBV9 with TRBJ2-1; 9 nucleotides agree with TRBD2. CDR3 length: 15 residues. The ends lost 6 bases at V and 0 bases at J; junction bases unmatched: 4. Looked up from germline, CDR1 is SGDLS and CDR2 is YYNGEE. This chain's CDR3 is CASTRGGASYNEQFF. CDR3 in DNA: TGTGCCAGCACCCGCGGGGGGGCCTCCTACAATGAGCAGTTCTTC.